This T cell receptor (beta chain) was captured in a study of blood T cell repertoires in COVID-19. In this sample, this clone turned up once. From germline, CDR1 is LGHDT and CDR2 YNNKEL (reference sequence). V was clipped by 3 bases and J by 3 bases, with 8 bases between them. This CDR3 comprises 13 residues. This table comes from immunoSEQ multiplex PCR, and its TCRdb copy is limited to in-frame clones, with some not included. The sample includes hundreds of thousands of clones, more than 85% of them seen just once. The chain has TRBV3-1 (or the pseudogene TRBV3-2) and TRBJ1-1; D unresolved. Input material: PBMCs or T cells enriched from blood (not recorded which). The sequence came from a woman in her twenties or thirties who had recovered from COVID-19. The CDR3: CASSHSGYTEAFF. The CDR3 DNA reads TGTGCCAGCAGCCACAGCGGATACACTGAAGCTTTCTTT.